This T cell receptor beta chain was sequenced for a study of T cell changes during pregnancy in multiple sclerosis. This CDR3 spans 14 amino acids. Germline lookup yields CDR1 GTSNPN and CDR2 SVGIG (reference sequence). V dropped 7 bases and J dropped 3 bases, with 18 bases sitting between them. Repertoires were generated with immunoSEQ multiplex PCR, while TCRdb's copy carries only in-frame clones and drops some. The repertoire consists of tens of thousands of clones, with about 88% occurring once and the leading ten covering 8%. The sample consisted of CD8+ T cells from peripheral blood mononuclear cells, taken before pregnancy. The chain combines TRBV30 with TRBJ1-1, with D perhaps matching TRBD1 (5 bases). The sequence came from a female donor with multiple sclerosis, enrolled in a pregnancy study. The CDR3 DNA reads TGTGCCTCCACGCGGGACCCATGGGACACTGAAGCTTTCTTT. This gives the protein CASTRDPWDTEAFF.